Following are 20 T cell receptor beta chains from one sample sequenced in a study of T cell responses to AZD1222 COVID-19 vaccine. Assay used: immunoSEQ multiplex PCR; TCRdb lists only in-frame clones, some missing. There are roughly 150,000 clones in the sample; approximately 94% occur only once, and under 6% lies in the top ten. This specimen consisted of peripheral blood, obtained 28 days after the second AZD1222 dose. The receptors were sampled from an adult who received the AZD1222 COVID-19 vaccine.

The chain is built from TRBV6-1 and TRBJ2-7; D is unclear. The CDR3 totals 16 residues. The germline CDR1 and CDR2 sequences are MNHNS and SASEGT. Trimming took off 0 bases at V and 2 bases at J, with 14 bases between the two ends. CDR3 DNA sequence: TGTGCCAGCAGTGAAGCGCCGCCTCCGAAGCCCTACGAGCAGTACTTC. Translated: CASSEAPPPKPYEQYF.

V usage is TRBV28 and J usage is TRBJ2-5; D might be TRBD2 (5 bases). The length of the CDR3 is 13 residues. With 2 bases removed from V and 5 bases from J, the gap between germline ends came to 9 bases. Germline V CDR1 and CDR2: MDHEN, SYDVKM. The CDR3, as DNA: TGTGCCAGCAGTTTAGGGAGCATCGAGACCCAGTACTTC. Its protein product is CASSLGSIETQYF.

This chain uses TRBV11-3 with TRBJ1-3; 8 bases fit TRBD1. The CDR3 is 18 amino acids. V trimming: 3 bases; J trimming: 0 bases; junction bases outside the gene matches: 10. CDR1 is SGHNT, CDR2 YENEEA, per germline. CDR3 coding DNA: TGTGCCAGCAGCTTCGGGACAGGCTCATCCAGCTCTGGAAACACCATATATTTT. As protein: CASSFGTGSSSSGNTIYF.

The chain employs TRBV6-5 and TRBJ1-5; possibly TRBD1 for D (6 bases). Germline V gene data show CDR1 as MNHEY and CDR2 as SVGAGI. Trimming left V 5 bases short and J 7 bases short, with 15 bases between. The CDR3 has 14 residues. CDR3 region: CASSHRAGYQPQHF. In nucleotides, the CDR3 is TGTGCCAGCAGTCACAGGGCGGGGTACCAGCCCCAGCATTTT.

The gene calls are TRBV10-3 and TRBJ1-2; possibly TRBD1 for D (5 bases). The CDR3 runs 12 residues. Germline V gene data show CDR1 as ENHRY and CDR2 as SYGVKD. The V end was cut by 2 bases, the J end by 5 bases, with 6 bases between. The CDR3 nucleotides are TGTGCCATCAGTGAGGGGGGGTATGGCTACACCTTC. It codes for CAISEGGYGYTF.

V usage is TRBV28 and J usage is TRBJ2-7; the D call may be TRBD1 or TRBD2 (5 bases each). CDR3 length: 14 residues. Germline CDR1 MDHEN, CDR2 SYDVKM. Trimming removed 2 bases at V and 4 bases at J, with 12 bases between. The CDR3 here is CASSLGGPQYEQYF. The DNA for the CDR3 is TGTGCCAGCAGTTTAGGGGGTCCTCAGTACGAGCAGTACTTC.

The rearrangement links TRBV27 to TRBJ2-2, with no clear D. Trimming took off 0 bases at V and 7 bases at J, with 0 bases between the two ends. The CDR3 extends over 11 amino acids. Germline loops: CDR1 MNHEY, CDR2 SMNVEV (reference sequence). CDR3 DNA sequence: TGTGCCAGCAGTTTATCCGGGGAGCTGTTTTTT. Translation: CASSLSGELFF.

The CDR3 nucleotides read TGTGCCAGCCGGGTCCGAGGACTAGCGGGAAATCCGGCTAAGGATACGCAGTATTTT. Translated, it gives CASRVRGLAGNPAKDTQYF. This rearrangement joins TRBV28 to TRBJ2-3; TRBD2 agrees at 12 bases. V shed 8 bases, J shed 6 bases, and the junction held 21 bases outside the gene matches. The CDR3 runs to 19 residues. Germline V gene data show CDR1 as MDHEN and CDR2 as SYDVKM.

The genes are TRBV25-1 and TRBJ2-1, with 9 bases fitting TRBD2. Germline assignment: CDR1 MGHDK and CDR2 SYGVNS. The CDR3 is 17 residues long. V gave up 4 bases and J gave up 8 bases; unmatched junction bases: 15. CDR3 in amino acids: CASSAHRGGREVDEQFF. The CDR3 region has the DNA TGTGCCAGCAGTGCACACCGAGGCGGGAGGGAGGTCGATGAGCAGTTCTTC.

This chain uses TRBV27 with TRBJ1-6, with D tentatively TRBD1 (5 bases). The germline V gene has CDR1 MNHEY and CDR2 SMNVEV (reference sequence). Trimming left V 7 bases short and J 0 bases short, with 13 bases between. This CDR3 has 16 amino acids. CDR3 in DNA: TGTGCCAGCAAAATGGGGGGGAGCTCCTATAATTCACCCCTCCACTTT. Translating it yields CASKMGGSSYNSPLHF.

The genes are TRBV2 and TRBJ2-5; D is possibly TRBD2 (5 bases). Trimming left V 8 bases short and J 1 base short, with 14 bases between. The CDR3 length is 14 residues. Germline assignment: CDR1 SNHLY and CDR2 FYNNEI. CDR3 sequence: CASQRESGQETQYF. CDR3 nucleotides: TGTGCCAGCCAAAGGGAAAGCGGCCAAGAGACCCAGTACTTC.

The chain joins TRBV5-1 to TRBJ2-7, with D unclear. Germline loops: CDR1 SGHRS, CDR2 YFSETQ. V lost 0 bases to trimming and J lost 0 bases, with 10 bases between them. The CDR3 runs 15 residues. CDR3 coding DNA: TGCGCCAGCAGCTTGGGGCTCACAACCTCCTACGAGCAGTACTTC. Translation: CASSLGLTTSYEQYF.

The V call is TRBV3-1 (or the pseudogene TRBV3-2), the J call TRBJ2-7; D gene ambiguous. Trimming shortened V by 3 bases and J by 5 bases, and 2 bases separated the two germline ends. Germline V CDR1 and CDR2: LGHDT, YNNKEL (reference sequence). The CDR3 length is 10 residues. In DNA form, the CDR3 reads TGTGCCAGCAGCCATAACGAGCAGTACTTC. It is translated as CASSHNEQYF.

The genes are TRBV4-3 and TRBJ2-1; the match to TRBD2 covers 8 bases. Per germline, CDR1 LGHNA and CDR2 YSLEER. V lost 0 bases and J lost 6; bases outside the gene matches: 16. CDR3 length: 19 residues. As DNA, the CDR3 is TGCGCCAGCAGCCAAGATCCGCGTCCGAGCGGGAGTTTAGTCAATGAGCAGTTCTTC. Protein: CASSQDPRPSGSLVNEQFF.

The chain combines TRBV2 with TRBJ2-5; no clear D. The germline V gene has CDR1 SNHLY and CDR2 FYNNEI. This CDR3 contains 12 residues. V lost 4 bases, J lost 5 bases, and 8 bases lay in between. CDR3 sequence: CASSALDETQYF. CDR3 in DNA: TGTGCCAGCAGTGCATTGGACGAGACCCAGTACTTC.

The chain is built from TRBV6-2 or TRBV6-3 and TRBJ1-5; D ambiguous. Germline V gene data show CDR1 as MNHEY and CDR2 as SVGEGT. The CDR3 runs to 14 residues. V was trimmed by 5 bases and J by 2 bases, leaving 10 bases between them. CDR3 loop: CASSTLDRNQPQHF. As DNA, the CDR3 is TGTGCCAGCAGTACCCTGGATCGCAATCAGCCCCAGCATTTT.

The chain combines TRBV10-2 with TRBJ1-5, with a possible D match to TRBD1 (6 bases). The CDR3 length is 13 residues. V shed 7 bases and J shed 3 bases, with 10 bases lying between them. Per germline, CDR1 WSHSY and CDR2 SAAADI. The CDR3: CASNGQINQPQHF. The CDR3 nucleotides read TGCGCCAGCAACGGACAGATCAATCAGCCCCAGCATTTT.

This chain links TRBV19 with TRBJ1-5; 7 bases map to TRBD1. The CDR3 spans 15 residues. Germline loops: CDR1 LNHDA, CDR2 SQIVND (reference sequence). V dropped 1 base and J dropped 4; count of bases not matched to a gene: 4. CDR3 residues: CASSIVTGPNQPQHF. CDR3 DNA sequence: TGTGCCAGTAGTATAGTGACAGGGCCGAATCAGCCCCAGCATTTT.

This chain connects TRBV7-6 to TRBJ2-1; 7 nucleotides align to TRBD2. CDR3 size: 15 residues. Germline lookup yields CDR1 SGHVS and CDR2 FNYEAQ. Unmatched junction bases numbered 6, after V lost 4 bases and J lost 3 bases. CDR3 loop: CASSSGGINYNEQFF. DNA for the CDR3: TGTGCCAGCAGCTCCGGGGGGATTAACTACAATGAGCAGTTCTTC.

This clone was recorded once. The CDR3 DNA reads TGTGCCAGTAGTATAGTAGGGGAAACCGGGGAGCTGTTTTTT. Encoded protein: CASSIVGETGELFF. The chain has TRBV19 and TRBJ2-2; tentative D call: TRBD1 (5 bases). Germline V gene data show CDR1 as LNHDA and CDR2 as SQIVND (reference sequence). CDR3 length equals 14 residues. Trimming removed 1 base at V and 5 bases at J, with 8 bases between.